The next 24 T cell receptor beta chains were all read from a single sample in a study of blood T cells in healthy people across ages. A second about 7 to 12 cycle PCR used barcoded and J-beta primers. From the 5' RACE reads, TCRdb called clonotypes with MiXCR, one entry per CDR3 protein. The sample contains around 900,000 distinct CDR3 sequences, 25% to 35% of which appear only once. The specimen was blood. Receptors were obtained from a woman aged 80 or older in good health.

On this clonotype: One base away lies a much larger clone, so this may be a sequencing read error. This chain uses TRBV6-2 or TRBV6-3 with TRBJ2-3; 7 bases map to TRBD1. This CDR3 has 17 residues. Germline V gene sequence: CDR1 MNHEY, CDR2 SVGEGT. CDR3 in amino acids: CDSSYSAGQASTDTQYF. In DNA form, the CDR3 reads TGTGACAGCAGTTACTCGGCAGGACAGGCAAGCACAGATACGCAGTATTTT.

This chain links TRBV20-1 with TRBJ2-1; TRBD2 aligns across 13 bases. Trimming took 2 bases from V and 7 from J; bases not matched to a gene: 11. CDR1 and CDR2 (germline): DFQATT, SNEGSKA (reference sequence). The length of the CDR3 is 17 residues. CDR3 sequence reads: CSARRPGTSGVGNEQFF. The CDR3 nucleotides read TGCAGTGCTAGAAGACCTGGGACTAGCGGGGTCGGAAATGAGCAGTTCTTC.

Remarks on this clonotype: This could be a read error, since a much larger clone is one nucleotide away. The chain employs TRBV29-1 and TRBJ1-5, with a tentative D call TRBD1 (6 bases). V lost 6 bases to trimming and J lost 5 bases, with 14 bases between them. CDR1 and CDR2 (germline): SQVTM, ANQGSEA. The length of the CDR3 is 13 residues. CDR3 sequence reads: CSVPTGRDQPQHF. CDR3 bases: TGCAGCGTCCCCACAGGGAGGGATCAGCCCCAGCATTTT.

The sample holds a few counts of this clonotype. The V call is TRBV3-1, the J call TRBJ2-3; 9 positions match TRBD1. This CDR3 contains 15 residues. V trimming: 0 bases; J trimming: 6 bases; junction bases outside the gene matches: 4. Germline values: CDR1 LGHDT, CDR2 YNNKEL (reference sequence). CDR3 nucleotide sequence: TGTGCCAGCAGCCAAGAGGGACAGGGAGTGGATACGCAGTATTTT. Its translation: CASSQEGQGVDTQYF.

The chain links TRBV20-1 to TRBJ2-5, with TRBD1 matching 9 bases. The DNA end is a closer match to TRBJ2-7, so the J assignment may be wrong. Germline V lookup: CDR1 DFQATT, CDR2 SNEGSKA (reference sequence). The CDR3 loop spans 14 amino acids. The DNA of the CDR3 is TGCAGTGCTAGATACCCTGGGACAGGGCACGAGCAGTACTTC. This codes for CSARYPGTGHEQYF.

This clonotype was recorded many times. This chain's CDR3 is CATSREVAPGTAYNEQFF. The CDR3 region has the DNA TGTGCCACCAGCAGAGAAGTGGCCCCCGGGACAGCCTACAATGAGCAGTTCTTC. The chain is built from TRBV15 and TRBJ2-1; 7 positions agree with TRBD1. This CDR3 region has 18 residues. CDR1 is LNHNV and CDR2 is YYDKDF in the germline V gene (reference sequence). Trimming at V came to 0 bases and at J to 2 bases, leaving 10 bases not matched to a gene.

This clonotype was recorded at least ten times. The CDR3 DNA follows: TGTGCCAGCAGCTTTCTCATCGGTTGGAGTGTTGGACAGGTCTATGGCTACACCTTC. This translates into CASSFLIGWSVGQVYGYTF. The rearrangement joins TRBV7-2 to TRBJ1-2, with 7 positions matching TRBD1. Germline-derived CDR1 and CDR2 are SGHTA and FQGNSA. Trimming took 3 bases from V and 4 from J; bases not matched to a gene: 20. The CDR3 extends over 19 amino acids.

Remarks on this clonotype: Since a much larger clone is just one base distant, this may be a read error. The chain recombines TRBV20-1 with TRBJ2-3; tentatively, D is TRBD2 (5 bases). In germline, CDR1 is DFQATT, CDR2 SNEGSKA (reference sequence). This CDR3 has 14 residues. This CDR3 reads CSAKGALRTDMQYF. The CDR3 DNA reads TGCAGTGCCAAGGGAGCCCTCCGCACAGATATGCAGTATTTT.

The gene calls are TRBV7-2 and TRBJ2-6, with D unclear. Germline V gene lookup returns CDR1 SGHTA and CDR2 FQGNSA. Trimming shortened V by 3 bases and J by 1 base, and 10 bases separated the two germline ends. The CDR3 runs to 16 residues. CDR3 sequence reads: CASSLELPSGANVLTF. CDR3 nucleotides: TGTGCCAGCAGCTTGGAACTTCCTTCTGGGGCCAACGTCCTGACTTTC.

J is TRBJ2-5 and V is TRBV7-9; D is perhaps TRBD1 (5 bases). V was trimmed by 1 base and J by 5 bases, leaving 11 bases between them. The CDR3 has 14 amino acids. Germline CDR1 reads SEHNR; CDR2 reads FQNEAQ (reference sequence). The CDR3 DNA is TGTGCCAGCAGCTTAGGGTTAGGGGCGGAGACCCAGTACTTC. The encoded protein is CASSLGLGAETQYF. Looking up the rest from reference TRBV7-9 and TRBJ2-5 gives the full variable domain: DTGVSQNPRHKITKRGQNVTFRCDPISEHNRLYWYRQTLGQGPEFLTYFQNEAQLEKSRLLSDRFSAERPKGSFSTLEIQRTEQGDSAMYLCASSLGLGAETQYFGPGTRLLVL.

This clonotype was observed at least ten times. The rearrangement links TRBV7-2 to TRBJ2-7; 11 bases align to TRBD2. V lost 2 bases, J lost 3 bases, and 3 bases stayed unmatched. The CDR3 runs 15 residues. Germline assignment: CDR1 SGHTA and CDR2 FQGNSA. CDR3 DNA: TGTGCCAGCAGCTTAACTAGCGGGGGACGCTACGAGCAGTACTTC. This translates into CASSLTSGGRYEQYF.

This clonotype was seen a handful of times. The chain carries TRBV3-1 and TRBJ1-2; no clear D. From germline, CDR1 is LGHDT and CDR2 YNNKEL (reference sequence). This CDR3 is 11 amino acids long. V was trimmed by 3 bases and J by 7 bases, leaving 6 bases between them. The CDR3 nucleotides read TGTGCCAGCAGCCACACCACTGGCTACACCTTC. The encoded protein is CASSHTTGYTF.

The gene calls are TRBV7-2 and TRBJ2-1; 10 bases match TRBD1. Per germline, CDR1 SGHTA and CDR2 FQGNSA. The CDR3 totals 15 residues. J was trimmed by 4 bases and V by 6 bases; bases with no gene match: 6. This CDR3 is CASRADRGLYNEQFF. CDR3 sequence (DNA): TGTGCCAGCAGGGCCGACAGGGGGCTTTACAATGAGCAGTTCTTC.

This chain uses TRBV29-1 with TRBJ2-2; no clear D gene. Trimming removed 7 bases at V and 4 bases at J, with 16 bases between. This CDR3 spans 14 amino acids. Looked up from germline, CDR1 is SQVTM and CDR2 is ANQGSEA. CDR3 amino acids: CSAGSWGPTGELFF. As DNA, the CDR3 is TGCAGCGCCGGAAGTTGGGGTCCCACCGGGGAGCTGTTTTTT.

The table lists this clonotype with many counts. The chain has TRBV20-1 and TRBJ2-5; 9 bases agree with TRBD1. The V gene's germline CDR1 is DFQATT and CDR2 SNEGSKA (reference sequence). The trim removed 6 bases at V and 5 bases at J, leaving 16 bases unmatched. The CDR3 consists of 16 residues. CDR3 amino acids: CSATDRTGDIMETQYF. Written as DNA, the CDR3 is TGCAGTGCAACAGACAGGACAGGGGACATTATGGAGACCCAGTACTTC.

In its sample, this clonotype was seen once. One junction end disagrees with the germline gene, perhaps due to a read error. The CDR3 region has the DNA TGCGCCAGCAGCTTGGAGATCCCCTCCTACGAGCAGTACTTC. Translated, it gives CASSLEIPSYEQYF. The chain links TRBV5-5 to TRBJ2-7; D is unclear. Germline V gives CDR1 SGHKS, CDR2 YYEKEE (reference sequence). The CDR3 has 14 residues.

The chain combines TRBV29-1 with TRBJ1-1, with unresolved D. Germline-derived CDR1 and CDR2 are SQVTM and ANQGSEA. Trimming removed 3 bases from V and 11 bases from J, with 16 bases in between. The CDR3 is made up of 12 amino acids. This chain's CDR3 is CSVEPGERTAFF. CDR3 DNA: TGCAGCGTTGAGCCAGGCGAGCGTACGGCTTTCTTT.

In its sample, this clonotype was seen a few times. CDR3 DNA: TGTGCCAGCAGCTTAGCGCAAGGGGGGCAGACCCAGTACTTC. It yields the protein CASSLAQGGQTQYF. This chain uses TRBV7-2 with TRBJ2-5, with D possibly being TRBD1 or TRBD2 (6 bases each). Trimming removed 0 bases from V and 6 bases from J, with 11 bases in between. The CDR3 is 14 amino acids. The germline V gene has CDR1 SGHTA and CDR2 FQGNSA.

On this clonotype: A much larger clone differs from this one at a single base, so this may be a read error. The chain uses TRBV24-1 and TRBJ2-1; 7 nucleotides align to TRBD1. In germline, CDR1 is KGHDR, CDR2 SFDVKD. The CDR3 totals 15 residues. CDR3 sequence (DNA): TGTGCCACCAGTGATCCCGGGACAGCTGACAATGAGCAGGTCTTC. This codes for CATSDPGTADNEQVF.

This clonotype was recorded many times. CDR3 in DNA: TGTGCCAGCAGTTTAGGGACGGGACTAGCGGGGTACCAAGAGACCCAGTACTTC. Amino acids: CASSLGTGLAGYQETQYF. The chain couples TRBV12-3 or TRBV12-4 to TRBJ2-5, with 13 nucleotides matching TRBD2. The CDR3 has 18 amino acids. Trimming at V came to 1 base and at J to 0 bases, leaving 5 bases not matched to a gene.

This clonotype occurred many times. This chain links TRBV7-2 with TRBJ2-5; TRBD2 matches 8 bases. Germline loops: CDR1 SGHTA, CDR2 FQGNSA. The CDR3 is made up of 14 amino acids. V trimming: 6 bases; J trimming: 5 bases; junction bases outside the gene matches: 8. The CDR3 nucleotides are TGTGCCAGCAGAAAAGACGGGACTAGGGAGACCCAGTACTTC. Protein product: CASRKDGTRETQYF.

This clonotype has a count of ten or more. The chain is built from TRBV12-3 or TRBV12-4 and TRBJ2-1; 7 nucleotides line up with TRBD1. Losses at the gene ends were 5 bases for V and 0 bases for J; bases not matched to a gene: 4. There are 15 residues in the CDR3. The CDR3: CASSPDRASYNEQFF. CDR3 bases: TGTGCCAGCAGTCCCGACAGGGCCTCCTACAATGAGCAGTTCTTC.

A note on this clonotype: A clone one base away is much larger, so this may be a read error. The DNA of the CDR3 is TGCGCCAGCAGCCAGGAAATTTCCAGAGAGACCCAGTTCTTC. Amino acids: CASSQEISRETQFF. The chain employs TRBV4-1 and TRBJ2-1, with D hard to call. Germline CDR1 reads MGHRA; CDR2 reads YSYEKL. The CDR3 is made up of 14 amino acids. V was trimmed by 3 bases and J by 13 bases, leaving 19 bases between them.

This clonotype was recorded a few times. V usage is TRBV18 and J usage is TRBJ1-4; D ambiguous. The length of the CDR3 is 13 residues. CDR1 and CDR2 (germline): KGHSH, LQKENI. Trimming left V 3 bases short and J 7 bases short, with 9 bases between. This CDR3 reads CASSPYGVEKLFF. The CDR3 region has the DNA TGTGCCAGCTCACCCTATGGAGTTGAAAAACTGTTTTTT.